The 32 T cell receptor beta chains presented below share a single source sample, sequenced in a study of blood T cell repertoires in COVID-19. TCRdb's copy holds only in-frame clones and misses some; the assay was immunoSEQ multiplex PCR. This table has around 200,000 clones, roughly four fifths appearing once. Input material: peripheral blood. Source of these receptors: a human donor with acute or convalescent COVID-19. The donor label of this sample is uncertain.

The chain has TRBV19 and TRBJ1-5; no reliable D call. Germline V gene sequence: CDR1 LNHDA, CDR2 SQIVND (reference sequence). The CDR3 has 14 residues. V lost 5 bases, J lost 0 bases, and 8 bases lay in between. CDR3 in DNA: TGTGCCAGTAGTTACGGGGTTAGCAATCAGCCCCAGCATTTT. Protein: CASSYGVSNQPQHF.

The chain links TRBV5-1 to TRBJ2-1, with TRBD1 matching over 7 bases. The CDR3 extends over 15 amino acids. Germline V gene sequence: CDR1 SGHRS, CDR2 YFSETQ. The trim removed 0 bases at V and 9 bases at J, leaving 9 bases unmatched. CDR3 bases: TGCGCCAGCAGCTTGGGCGTAGGGGGCTTGAGTGAGCAGTTCTTC. Protein product: CASSLGVGGLSEQFF.

This chain connects TRBV7-3 to TRBJ2-5; tentatively, D is TRBD1 (6 bases). CDR3 length: 15 residues. V lost 1 base to trimming and J lost 3 bases, with 12 bases between them. Germline V gene lookup returns CDR1 SGHTA and CDR2 FQGTGA. The CDR3 is CASSLRVGQKETQYF. CDR3 nucleotides: TGTGCCAGCAGCTTAAGAGTCGGACAGAAAGAGACCCAGTACTTC.

The chain has TRBV18 and TRBJ1-3; tentatively, D is TRBD1 (5 bases). Germline V lookup: CDR1 KGHSH, CDR2 LQKENI. This CDR3 is built from 16 residues. V was cut by 2 bases and J by 0 bases, with 11 bases left in between. In DNA, the CDR3 is TGTGCCAGCTCACCAAGCCCAGGGAACTCTGGAAACACCATATATTTT. Protein product: CASSPSPGNSGNTIYF.

The chain carries TRBV2 and TRBJ2-3; 7 bases match TRBD2. Germline CDR1 is SNHLY and CDR2 is FYNNEI. V trimming: 8 bases; J trimming: 3 bases; junction bases outside the gene matches: 11. The CDR3 contains 15 residues. CDR3 sequence reads: CASREGLLLTDTQYF. CDR3 DNA: TGTGCCAGCCGCGAGGGACTACTGTTAACAGATACGCAGTATTTT.

The chain links TRBV11-3 to TRBJ2-2; 8 bases agree with TRBD1. V trimming: 0 bases; J trimming: 1 base; junction bases outside the gene matches: 7. Germline CDR1 SGHNT, CDR2 YENEEA. The CDR3 is 18 amino acids. The CDR3 DNA reads TGTGCCAGCAGCTTAGATGGGCTCGGGACAGGGAACACCGGGGAGCTGTTTTTT. This encodes CASSLDGLGTGNTGELFF.

The genes are TRBV29-1 and TRBJ2-7, with a tentative D call TRBD2 (6 bases). The CDR3 runs to 17 residues. V lost 2 bases to trimming and J lost 1 base, with 21 bases between them. Per the germline V gene, CDR1 is SQVTM and CDR2 is ANQGSEA. For the CDR3, the DNA is TGCAGCGTTGAACCTCCCCGCCGGGACTTCAAGTCCTACGAGCAGTACTTC. It is translated as CSVEPPRRDFKSYEQYF.

The chain is built from TRBV6-4 and TRBJ2-3; D is unresolved. The germline V gene encodes CDR1 MRHNA and CDR2 SNTAGT. The V end lost 2 bases, the J end lost 2 bases, and 2 bases lay between the germline ends. The CDR3 covers 12 residues. In nucleotides, the CDR3 is TGTGCCAGCAGTGACCACACAGATACGCAGTATTTT. Protein: CASSDHTDTQYF.

The J gene is TRBJ2-1, the V gene TRBV7-3, with TRBD2 identical over 9 bases. Unmatched junction bases numbered 8, after V lost 4 bases and J lost 7 bases. This CDR3 spans 15 amino acids. Germline V CDR1 and CDR2: SGHTA, FQGTGA. The DNA of the CDR3 is TGTGCCAGCAGCTCCAGGGCTAGCGGGGAGAATGAGCAGTTCTTC. Protein sequence: CASSSRASGENEQFF.

This clone was observed a single time. CDR3 sequence (DNA): TGTGCCAGCAGCTTGTATCGGGGATCAGATTCACCCCTCCACTTT. It encodes CASSLYRGSDSPLHF. The V gene is TRBV5-6, the J gene TRBJ1-6; no clear D. CDR3 length: 15 residues. Germline CDR1 SGHDT, CDR2 YYEEEE. The germline V and J ends were trimmed by 1 base and 8 bases, with 13 bases remaining between them.

The chain links TRBV30 to TRBJ1-2, with TRBD1 identical over 7 bases. The V segment lost 0 bases and the J segment 4 bases; nucleotides outside the gene matches: 5. The CDR3 has 14 amino acids. Germline-derived CDR1 and CDR2 are GTSNPN and SVGIG (reference sequence). The CDR3 nucleotides are TGTGCCTGGAGTGTGGGGGACAGTTCCTATGGCTACACCTTC. This gives the protein CAWSVGDSSYGYTF.

V usage is TRBV20-1 and J usage is TRBJ2-7, with TRBD2 matching over 10 bases. Germline CDR1 reads DFQATT; CDR2 reads SNEGSKA (reference sequence). The ends lost 3 bases at V and 9 bases at J; junction bases unmatched: 14. The CDR3 sequence is 15 residues long. Written as DNA, the CDR3 is TGCAGTGCTAGTCAGACTAGCGGGCCCGGAGTAGTGCAGTACTTC. Amino acid sequence: CSASQTSGPGVVQYF.

The V and J genes are TRBV7-9 and TRBJ2-1; D is ambiguous. The CDR3 has 14 amino acids. V was cut by 6 bases and J by 4 bases, with 13 bases left in between. The germline gives CDR1 SEHNR, CDR2 FQNEAQ (reference sequence). Written as DNA, the CDR3 is TGTGCCAGCAGTCCCGTGTCGGGTTACAATGAGCAGTTCTTC. The encoded protein is CASSPVSGYNEQFF.

The chain employs TRBV5-6 and TRBJ1-5; 7 positions agree with TRBD1. Germline CDR1 is SGHDT and CDR2 is YYEEEE. This CDR3 has 13 amino acids. After removal of 3 bases from V and 9 bases from J, the junction contained 6 bases not matched to a gene. The CDR3 loop reads CASSWGQNSPQHF. The CDR3, as DNA: TGTGCCAGCAGCTGGGGACAGAATTCGCCCCAGCATTTT. Drawing the rest from reference TRBV5-6 and TRBJ1-5, the complete variable domain is DAGVTQSPTHLIKTRGQQVTLRCSPKSGHDTVSWYQQALGQGPQFIFQYYEEEERQRGNFPDRFSGHQFPNYSSELNVNALLLGDSALYLCASSWGQNSPQHFGDGTRLSIL.

CDR3: CAWSGTRRNEQYF. DNA of the CDR3: TGTGCCTGGAGTGGGACCAGGAGGAACGAGCAGTACTTC. The chain carries TRBV30 and TRBJ2-7; D is perhaps TRBD2 (5 bases). This CDR3 is 13 amino acids long. Germline V gives CDR1 GTSNPN, CDR2 SVGIG (reference sequence). V lost 1 base to trimming and J lost 5 bases, with 12 bases between them. Based on the CDR3 plus reference TRBV30 and TRBJ2-7, the full variable domain is SQTIHQWPATLVQPVGSPLSLECTVEGTSNPNLYWYRQAAGRGLQLLFYSVGIGQISSEVPQNLSASRPQDRQFILSSKKLLLSDSGFYLCAWSGTRRNEQYFGPGTRLTVT.

The genes are TRBV25-1 and TRBJ2-2; TRBD1 aligns across 12 bases. V was pared by 8 bases and J by 6 bases, with 7 bases of the junction left unmatched. This CDR3 has 15 residues. CDR1 is MGHDK, CDR2 SYGVNS, per germline. The CDR3 loop is CASGRDRGLSGELFF. The CDR3 region has the DNA TGTGCCAGCGGAAGGGACAGGGGGCTATCCGGGGAGCTGTTTTTT.

This chain links TRBV28 with TRBJ1-3, with a tentative D call TRBD1 (6 bases). The CDR3 runs to 13 residues. Deletions cut 5 bases from V and 4 bases from J, with 9 bases between. Germline CDR1 is MDHEN and CDR2 is SYDVKM. CDR3: CASSVGQGNTIYF. CDR3 nucleotide sequence: TGTGCCAGCAGTGTCGGACAGGGAAACACCATATATTTT. Variable domain in full (rest from reference TRBV28 and TRBJ1-3): DVKVTQSSRYLVKRTGEKVFLECVQDMDHENMFWYRQDPGLGLRLIYFSYDVKMKEKGDIPEGYSVSREKKERFSLILESASTNQTSMYLCASSVGQGNTIYFGEGSWLTVV.

The chain uses TRBV12-3 or TRBV12-4 and TRBJ1-5; D not certain. V lost 0 bases and J 4 bases, leaving 4 bases between the germline ends. The CDR3 contains 13 residues. This CDR3 reads CASSLAENQPQHF. The CDR3 DNA reads TGTGCCAGCAGTTTAGCAGAGAATCAGCCCCAGCATTTT.

This clone occurred a few times. V usage is TRBV30 and J usage is TRBJ1-1; 10 nucleotides align to TRBD1. Germline loops: CDR1 GTSNPN, CDR2 SVGIG (reference sequence). The V gene end was trimmed by 2 bases and the J gene end by 2 bases; junction bases not matched to a gene: 8. The length of the CDR3 is 16 residues. This chain's CDR3 is CAWSLRTGGYNTEAFF. The CDR3 nucleotides read TGTGCCTGGAGTTTGAGGACAGGGGGGTATAACACTGAAGCTTTCTTT.

The genes are TRBV28 and TRBJ2-3, with D unclear. Germline V gene sequence: CDR1 MDHEN, CDR2 SYDVKM. V shed 6 bases and J shed 1 base, with 11 bases lying between them. The CDR3 runs to 14 residues. CDR3 sequence reads: CASSSAVRTDTQYF. The CDR3 DNA is TGTGCCAGCAGCTCTGCGGTGCGCACAGATACGCAGTATTTT.

The chain is built from TRBV5-6 and TRBJ1-2; TRBD1 is a possible D gene (6 bases). This CDR3 spans 14 amino acids. Germline assignment: CDR1 SGHDT and CDR2 YYEEEE. The V end was cut by 4 bases, the J end by 6 bases, with 16 bases between. The CDR3 DNA reads TGTGCCAGCAGCGCAAGATTACAGGGAGATGGCTACACCTTC. Amino acids: CASSARLQGDGYTF.

CDR3 DNA sequence: TGTGCCTGGAGTGTAGTAGGGGCCCAAGAGACCCAGTACTTC. It codes for CAWSVVGAQETQYF. The chain combines TRBV30 with TRBJ2-5; D might be TRBD1 (5 bases). Germline V lookup: CDR1 GTSNPN, CDR2 SVGIG (reference sequence). The ends were cut back, 0 bases at V and 1 base at J, with 9 bases in the middle. The CDR3 sequence is 14 residues long. Supplemented by reference TRBV30 and TRBJ2-5, the full variable domain reads SQTIHQWPATLVQPVGSPLSLECTVEGTSNPNLYWYRQAAGRGLQLLFYSVGIGQISSEVPQNLSASRPQDRQFILSSKKLLLSDSGFYLCAWSVVGAQETQYFGPGTRLLVL.

The gene calls are TRBV9 and TRBJ2-1, with TRBD2 matching 8 bases. Germline V gene lookup returns CDR1 SGDLS and CDR2 YYNGEE. The CDR3 is 19 amino acids. Losses at the gene ends were 0 bases for V and 6 bases for J; bases not matched to a gene: 17. CDR3 residues: CASSVATTGGVAGSNEQFF. The CDR3, as DNA: TGTGCCAGCAGCGTAGCAACCACGGGCGGAGTAGCGGGATCCAATGAGCAGTTCTTC.

The V call is TRBV3-1 (or the pseudogene TRBV3-2), the J call TRBJ2-7; 12 bases line up with TRBD2. With V trimmed by 2 bases and J by 5 bases, 1 base remained unmatched. CDR3 length: 14 residues. The germline CDR1 and CDR2 sequences are LGHDT and YNNKEL (reference sequence). The CDR3 region has the DNA TGTGCCAGCAGCCAAACTAGCGGGGGGAACGAGCAGTACTTC. It yields the protein CASSQTSGGNEQYF.

The rearrangement uses TRBV5-6 and TRBJ2-7; D is perhaps TRBD1 (5 bases). The CDR3 is 16 residues long. From germline, CDR1 is SGHDT and CDR2 YYEEEE. V was pared by 4 bases and J by 6 bases, with 23 bases between. CDR3 in amino acids: CASSALSEATTGEQYF. DNA for the CDR3: TGTGCCAGCAGCGCCCTATCGGAAGCTACTACAGGCGAGCAGTACTTC.

This rearrangement joins TRBV6-4 to TRBJ1-5; TRBD1 matches at 8 bases. The germline gives CDR1 MRHNA, CDR2 SNTAGT. The CDR3 spans 16 residues. Unmatched junction bases numbered 10, after V lost 3 bases and J lost 6 bases. CDR3 sequence: CASSDRGQVGGQPQHF. The CDR3 nucleotides are TGTGCCAGCAGTGATAGGGGACAGGTAGGAGGTCAGCCCCAGCATTTT.

The V gene is TRBV28, the J gene TRBJ1-2; 9 bases are a match to TRBD1. The CDR3 consists of 14 residues. After removal of 6 bases from V and 6 bases from J, the junction contained 8 bases not matched to a gene. Germline V gene sequence: CDR1 MDHEN, CDR2 SYDVKM. CDR3 sequence: CASRILDRGNGYTF. CDR3 nucleotides: TGTGCCAGCAGAATCCTGGACAGGGGTAATGGCTACACCTTC.

The chain carries TRBV5-1 and TRBJ1-1; 8 bases are a match to TRBD1. The CDR3 runs 14 residues. V trimming: 2 bases; J trimming: 4 bases; junction bases outside the gene matches: 4. The V gene's germline CDR1 is SGHRS and CDR2 YFSETQ. CDR3 bases: TGCGCCAGCAGCTTAATGGACAGGGCCACTGAAGCTTTCTTT. It specifies CASSLMDRATEAFF.

The chain joins TRBV4-2 to TRBJ2-3, with TRBD1 matching 8 bases. The J segment lost 4 bases and the V segment lost 6 bases, leaving 6 bases of the junction unmatched. The CDR3 covers 14 residues. The germline V gene has CDR1 LGHNA and CDR2 YNFKEQ. The CDR3 protein is CASRPTGDSDTQYF. DNA for the CDR3: TGTGCCAGCAGACCGACAGGGGACTCAGATACGCAGTATTTT.

The V gene is TRBV5-1, the J gene TRBJ1-4; TRBD1 matches 8 bases. With V trimmed by 2 bases and J by 8 bases, 11 bases remained unmatched. The CDR3 length is 16 residues. Germline V gene lookup returns CDR1 SGHRS and CDR2 YFSETQ. The CDR3 reads CASSLGGTGGMEKLFF. CDR3 nucleotides: TGCGCCAGCAGCTTAGGGGGGACAGGCGGGATGGAAAAACTGTTTTTT. The whole variable domain, remainder taken from reference TRBV5-1 and TRBJ1-4, is KAGVTQTPRYLIKTRGQQVTLSCSPISGHRSVSWYQQTPGQGLQFLFEYFSETQRNKGNFPGRFSGRQFSNSRSEMNVSTLELGDSALYLCASSLGGTGGMEKLFFGSGTQLSVL.

The V gene is TRBV19, the J gene TRBJ2-1, with 8 positions matching TRBD2. This CDR3 has 15 amino acids. After removal of 3 bases from V and 7 bases from J, the junction contained 8 bases not matched to a gene. In germline, CDR1 is LNHDA, CDR2 SQIVND (reference sequence). The CDR3 bases are TGTGCCAGTAGTATCGACGGGGGGGCTTGGAATGAGCAGTTCTTC. Translating it yields CASSIDGGAWNEQFF.

J is TRBJ2-7 and V is TRBV5-1; 7 bases are shared with TRBD2. Trimming at V came to 4 bases and at J to 2 bases, leaving 9 bases not matched to a gene. The CDR3 covers 15 residues. The germline CDR1 and CDR2 sequences are SGHRS and YFSETQ. The CDR3 reads CASSGGGTKTYEQYF. The CDR3 coding sequence is TGCGCCAGCAGCGGAGGCGGGACTAAGACCTACGAGCAGTACTTC.